This T cell receptor (beta chain) was profiled in a study of CD8 T cells in Susac syndrome. The CDR3 runs to 18 residues. Trimming cost V 3 bases and J 3 bases, with 24 bases left between them. CDR1 and CDR2 (germline): SGHKS, YYEKEE (reference sequence). When the RNA was reverse transcribed, random hexamers were used with an input of about 0.45 to 1 ug. TCRdb itself ran the immunoSEQ multiplex PCR reads through MiXCR, one entry per CDR3 protein. The table has some 90,000 distinct CDR3 sequences, roughly 91% seen once. This TCR derives from a human donor in good health. The V and J genes are TRBV5-5 and TRBJ2-5; D is perhaps TRBD1 (6 bases). The sequenced sample was CD8+ T cells from PBMCs. The CDR3 DNA sequence: TGTGCCAGCAGCTGGGCCCGGCTCCCCGGGACAACGGAAGAGACCCAGTACTTC. Residues: CASSWARLPGTTEETQYF.